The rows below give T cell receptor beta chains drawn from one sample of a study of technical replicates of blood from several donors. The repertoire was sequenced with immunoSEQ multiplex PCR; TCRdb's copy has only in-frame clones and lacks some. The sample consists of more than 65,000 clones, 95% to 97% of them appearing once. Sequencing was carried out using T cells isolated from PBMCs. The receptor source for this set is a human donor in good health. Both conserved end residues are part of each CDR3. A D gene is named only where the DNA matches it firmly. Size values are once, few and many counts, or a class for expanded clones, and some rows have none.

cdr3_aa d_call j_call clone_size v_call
CASSQDAGAIGYTF NA TRBJ1-2 NA TRBV4-1
CASRGGYNEQFF NA TRBJ2-1 NA TRBV5-1
CASSQMNYGYTF NA TRBJ1-2 NA TRBV7-9
CASSFLLAGASLYNEQFF TRBD2 TRBJ2-1 once TRBV5-5
CASSEGQGAKTQYF TRBD1 TRBJ2-5 NA TRBV5-1
CASSIGQYNEQFF NA TRBJ2-1 NA TRBV19
CASSIGPLSYNEQFF NA TRBJ2-1 NA TRBV19
CASSTLHGTGLLYGYTF NA TRBJ1-2 NA TRBV19
CASSLQGGETQYF NA TRBJ2-5 NA TRBV5-1
CASSASGEYNEQFF TRBD2 TRBJ2-1 NA TRBV9
CASSPSSGYATDTQYF TRBD2 TRBJ2-3 NA TRBV5-1
CASSQQGGRANVLTF TRBD1 TRBJ2-6 once TRBV7-9
CASSTPPGFQYF NA TRBJ2-7 NA TRBV5-1
CASSQRFLLAEVGTDTQYF TRBD2 TRBJ2-3 NA TRBV18
CASSLEGTGVGQFF TRBD1 TRBJ2-1 NA TRBV5-4
CAINRGGTGELFF NA TRBJ2-2 NA TRBV10-3